This entry is about one TCR beta chain. The data were taken from a study of regulatory T cells in long-lasting Graves disease. V lost 5 bases and J 10 bases, leaving 17 bases between the germline ends. This CDR3 contains 13 residues. Germline V gene lookup returns CDR1 MDHEN and CDR2 SYDVKM. Time point: newly diagnosed GD, antithyroid drugs for less than 3 months. The TCR library was prepared using RNA isolated from PBMCs. Arm-PCR of CDR3 regions and iRepertoire HTBI primers were used to build TCR beta libraries. Each CDR3 protein gets one entry after TCRdb re-called the multiplex PCR reads with MiXCR. Of 440,000 or so distinct CDR3 sequences listed, 15% are singletons. The sample also formed part of further work on T cells in Graves' hyperthyroidism and ophthalmopathy.

This clonotype was obtained from a woman aged 25-40 years with Graves disease. The chain links TRBV28 to TRBJ1-2, with unresolved D. Here the sequenced sample was peripheral blood mononuclear cells (PBMCs), taken at new diagnosis, from a patient treated with antithyroid drugs. CDR3 protein: CASSVRPFLVYTF. The CDR3 DNA reads as TGTGCCAGCAGTGTCCGCCCCTTCTTGGTCTACACCTTC.